This T cell receptor (beta chain) was sequenced during a study of CD8+ T cells in alopecia areata. The wider study: Administration of oral tofacitinib to treated patients was at 5 to 10 mg twice daily.

Sequencing relied on a cDNA template that was reverse transcribed from extracted RNA. The repertoire was sequenced with immunoSEQ multiplex PCR; TCRdb's copy has only in-frame clones and lacks some. The data show about 150,000 clones, around 86% seen once. Overall study results and limits: Patients shared TCRs less clearly than mice did, possibly owing to HLA.

With respect to this clone: Its antigen is undetermined.

The CDR3 is made up of 13 amino acids. Germline values: CDR1 MNHEY, CDR2 SVGAGI. V was clipped by 2 bases and J by 9 bases; unmatched bases: 3. Specimen: CD8+ T cells sorted from blood, collected at week 0. The clonotype originates from a human donor with alopecia areata. V usage is TRBV6-5 and J usage is TRBJ1-3, with 8 positions matching TRBD1. CDR3 residues: CASSYETGATIYF. The CDR3 nucleotides read TGTGCCAGCAGTTACGAGACAGGGGCCACCATATATTTT.